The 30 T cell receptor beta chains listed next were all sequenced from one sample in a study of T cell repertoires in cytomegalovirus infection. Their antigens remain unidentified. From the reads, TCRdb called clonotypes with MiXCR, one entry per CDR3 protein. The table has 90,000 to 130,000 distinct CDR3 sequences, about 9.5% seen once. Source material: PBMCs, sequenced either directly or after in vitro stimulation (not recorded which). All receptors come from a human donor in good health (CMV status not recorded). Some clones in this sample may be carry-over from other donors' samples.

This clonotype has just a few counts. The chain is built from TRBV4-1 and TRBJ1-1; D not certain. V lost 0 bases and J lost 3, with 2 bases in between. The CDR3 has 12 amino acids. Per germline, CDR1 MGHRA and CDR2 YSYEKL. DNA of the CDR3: TGCGCCAGCAGCCAAGACTACACTGAAGCTTTCTTT. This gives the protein CASSQDYTEAFF.

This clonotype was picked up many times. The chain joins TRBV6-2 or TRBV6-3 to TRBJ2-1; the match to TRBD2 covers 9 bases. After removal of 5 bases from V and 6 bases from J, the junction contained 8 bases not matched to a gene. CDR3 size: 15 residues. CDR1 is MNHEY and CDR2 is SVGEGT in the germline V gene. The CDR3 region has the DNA TGTGCCAGCAGTGAAATGCTAGCGGGGTTCAATGAGCAGTTCTTC. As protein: CASSEMLAGFNEQFF.

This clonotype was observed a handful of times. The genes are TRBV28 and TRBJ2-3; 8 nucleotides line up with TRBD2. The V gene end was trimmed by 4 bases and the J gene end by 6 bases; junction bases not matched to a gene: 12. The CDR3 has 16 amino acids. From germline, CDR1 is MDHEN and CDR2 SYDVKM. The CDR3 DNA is TGTGCCAGCAGTTCATGGACTACCCCGGGAGGGGATACGCAGTATTTT. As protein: CASSSWTTPGGDTQYF.

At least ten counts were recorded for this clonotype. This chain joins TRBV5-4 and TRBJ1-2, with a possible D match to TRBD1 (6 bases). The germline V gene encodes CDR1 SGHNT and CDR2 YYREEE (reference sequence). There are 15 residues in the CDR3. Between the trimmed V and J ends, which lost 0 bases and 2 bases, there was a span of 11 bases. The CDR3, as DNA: TGTGCCAGCAGCTTGGTTGGGGGCGCGAACTATGGCTACACCTTC. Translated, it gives CASSLVGGANYGYTF.

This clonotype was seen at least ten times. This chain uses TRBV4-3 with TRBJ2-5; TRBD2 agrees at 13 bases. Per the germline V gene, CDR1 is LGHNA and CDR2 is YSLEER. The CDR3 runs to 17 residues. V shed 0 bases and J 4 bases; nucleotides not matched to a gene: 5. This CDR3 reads CASSQEGGLAGVETQYF. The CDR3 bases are TGCGCCAGCAGCCAAGAGGGAGGACTAGCGGGAGTAGAGACCCAGTACTTC.

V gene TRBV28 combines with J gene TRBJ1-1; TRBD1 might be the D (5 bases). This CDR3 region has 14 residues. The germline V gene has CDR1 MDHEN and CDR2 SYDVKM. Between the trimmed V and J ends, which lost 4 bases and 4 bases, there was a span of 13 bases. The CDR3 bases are TGTGCCAGCAGTTCGGGGGGGGGTAGCACTGAAGCTTTCTTT. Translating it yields CASSSGGGSTEAFF.

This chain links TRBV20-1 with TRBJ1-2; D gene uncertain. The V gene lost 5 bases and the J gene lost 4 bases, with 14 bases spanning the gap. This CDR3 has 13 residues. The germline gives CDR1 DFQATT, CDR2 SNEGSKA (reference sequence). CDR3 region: CSAVGRSGYGYTF. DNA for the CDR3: TGCAGTGCTGTGGGCCGTAGCGGCTATGGCTACACCTTC.

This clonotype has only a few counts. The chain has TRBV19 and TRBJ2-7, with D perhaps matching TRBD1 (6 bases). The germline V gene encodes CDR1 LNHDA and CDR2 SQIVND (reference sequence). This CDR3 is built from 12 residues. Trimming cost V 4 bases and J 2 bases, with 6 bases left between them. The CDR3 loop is CASSRDTYEQYV. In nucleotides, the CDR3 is TGTGCCAGTAGTAGGGACACCTACGAGCAGTACGTC.

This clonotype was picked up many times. CDR3 amino acids: CASSLLGSYEQYF. CDR3 bases: TGTGCCAGCAGCTTATTGGGGTCCTACGAGCAGTACTTC. V and J are TRBV13 and TRBJ2-7; D gene uncertain. This CDR3 contains 13 residues. Trimming removed 2 bases from V and 1 base from J, with 6 bases in between. Germline V CDR1 and CDR2: PRHDT, FYEKMQ (reference sequence).

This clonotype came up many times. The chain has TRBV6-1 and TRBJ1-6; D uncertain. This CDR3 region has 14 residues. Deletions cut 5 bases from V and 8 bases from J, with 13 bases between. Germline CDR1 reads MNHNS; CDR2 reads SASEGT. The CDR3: CASSFGKADSPLHF. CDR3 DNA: TGTGCCAGCAGTTTCGGGAAGGCGGATTCACCCCTCCACTTT.

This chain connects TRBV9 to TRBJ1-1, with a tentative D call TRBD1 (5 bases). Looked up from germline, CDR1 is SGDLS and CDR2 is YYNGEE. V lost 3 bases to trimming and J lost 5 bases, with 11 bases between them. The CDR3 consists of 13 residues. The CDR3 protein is CASSAVEGTEAFF. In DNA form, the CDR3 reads TGTGCCAGCAGCGCCGTGGAGGGGACTGAAGCTTTCTTT.

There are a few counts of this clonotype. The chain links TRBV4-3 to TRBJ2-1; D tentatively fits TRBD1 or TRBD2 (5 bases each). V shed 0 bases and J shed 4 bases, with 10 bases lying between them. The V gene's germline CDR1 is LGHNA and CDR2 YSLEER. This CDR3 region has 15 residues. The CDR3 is CASSQEHEGYNEQFF. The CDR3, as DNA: TGCGCCAGCAGCCAAGAACATGAGGGGTACAATGAGCAGTTCTTC.

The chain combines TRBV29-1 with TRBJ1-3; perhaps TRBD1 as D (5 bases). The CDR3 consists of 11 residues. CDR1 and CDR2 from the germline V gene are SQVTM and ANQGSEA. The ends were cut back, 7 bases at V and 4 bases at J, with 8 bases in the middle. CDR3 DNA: TGCAGCGGGGGACGCGGAAACACCATATATTTT. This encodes CSGGRGNTIYF. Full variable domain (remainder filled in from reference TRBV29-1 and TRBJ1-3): SAVISQKPSRDICQRGTSLTIQCQVDSQVTMMFWYRQQPGQSLTLIATANQGSEATYESGFVIDKFPISRPNLTFSTLTVSNMSPEDSSIYLCSGGRGNTIYFGEGSWLTVV.

The CDR3: CASSQDLESSYNSPLHF. CDR3 DNA: TGCGCCAGCAGCCAAGATCTGGAGAGCTCCTATAATTCACCCCTCCACTTT. The V gene is TRBV4-3, the J gene TRBJ1-6; D is unresolved. CDR3 length equals 17 residues. CDR1 LGHNA and CDR2 YSLEER come from the germline V gene. With 0 bases removed from V and 0 bases from J, the gap between germline ends came to 9 bases.

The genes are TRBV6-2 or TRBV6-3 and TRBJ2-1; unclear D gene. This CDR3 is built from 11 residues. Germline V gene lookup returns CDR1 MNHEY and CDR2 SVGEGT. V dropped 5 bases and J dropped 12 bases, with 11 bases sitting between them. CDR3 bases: TGTGCCAGCAGTCCGGTAGTAGGGCAGTTCTTC. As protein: CASSPVVGQFF.

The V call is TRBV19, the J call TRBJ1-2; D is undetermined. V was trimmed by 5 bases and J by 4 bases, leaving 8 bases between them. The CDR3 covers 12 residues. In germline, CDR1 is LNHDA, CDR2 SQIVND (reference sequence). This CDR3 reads CASSPDIYGYTF. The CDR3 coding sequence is TGTGCCAGTAGTCCAGACATCTATGGCTACACCTTC.

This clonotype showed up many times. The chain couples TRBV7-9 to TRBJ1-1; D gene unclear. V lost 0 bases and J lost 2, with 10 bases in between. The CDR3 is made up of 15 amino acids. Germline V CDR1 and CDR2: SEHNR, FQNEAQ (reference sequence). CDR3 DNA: TGTGCCAGCAGCTTAGCGCGGGTGGCAAACACTGAAGCTTTCTTT. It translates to CASSLARVANTEAFF.

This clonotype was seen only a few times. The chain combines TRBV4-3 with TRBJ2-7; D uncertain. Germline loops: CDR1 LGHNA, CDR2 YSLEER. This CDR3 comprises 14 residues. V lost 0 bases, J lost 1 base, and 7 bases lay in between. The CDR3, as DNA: TGCGCCAGCAGCCAAGAGCAGGTTTCCTACGAGCAGTACTTC. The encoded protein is CASSQEQVSYEQYF.

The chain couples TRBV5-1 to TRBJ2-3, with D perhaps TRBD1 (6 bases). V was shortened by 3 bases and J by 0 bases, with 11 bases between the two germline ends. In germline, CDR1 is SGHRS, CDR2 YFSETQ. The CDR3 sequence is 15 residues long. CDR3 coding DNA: TGCGCCAGCAGCTCGACAGGTTTTAGCACAGATACGCAGTATTTT. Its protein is CASSSTGFSTDTQYF.

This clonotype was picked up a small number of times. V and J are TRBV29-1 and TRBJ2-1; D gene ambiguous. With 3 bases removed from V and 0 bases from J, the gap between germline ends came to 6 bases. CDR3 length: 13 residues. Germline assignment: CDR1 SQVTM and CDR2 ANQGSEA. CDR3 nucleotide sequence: TGCAGCGTTGATGCGAGCTCCTACAATGAGCAGTTCTTC. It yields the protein CSVDASSYNEQFF.

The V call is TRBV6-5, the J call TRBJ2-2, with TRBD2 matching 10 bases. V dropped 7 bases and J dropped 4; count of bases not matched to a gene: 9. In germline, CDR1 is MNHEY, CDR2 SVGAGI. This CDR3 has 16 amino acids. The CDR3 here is CASTESGRVGTGELFF. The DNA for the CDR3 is TGTGCCAGCACCGAGAGCGGGAGGGTCGGCACCGGGGAGCTGTTTTTT.

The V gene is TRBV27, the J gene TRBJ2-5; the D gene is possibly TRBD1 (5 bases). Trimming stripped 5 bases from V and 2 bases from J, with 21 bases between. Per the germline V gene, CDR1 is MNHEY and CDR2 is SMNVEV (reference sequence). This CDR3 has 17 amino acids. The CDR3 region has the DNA TGTGCCAGCAGTCCCACCGACAGCCCAAGTCGTCAAGAGACCCAGTACTTC. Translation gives CASSPTDSPSRQETQYF.

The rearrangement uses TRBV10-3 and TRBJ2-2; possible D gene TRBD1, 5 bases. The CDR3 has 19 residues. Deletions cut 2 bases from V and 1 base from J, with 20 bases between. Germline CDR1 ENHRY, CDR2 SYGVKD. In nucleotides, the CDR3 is TGTGCCATCAGTGAGCCAGTTGGACACCCCCTGGGGAACACCGGGGAGCTGTTTTTT. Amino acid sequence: CAISEPVGHPLGNTGELFF.

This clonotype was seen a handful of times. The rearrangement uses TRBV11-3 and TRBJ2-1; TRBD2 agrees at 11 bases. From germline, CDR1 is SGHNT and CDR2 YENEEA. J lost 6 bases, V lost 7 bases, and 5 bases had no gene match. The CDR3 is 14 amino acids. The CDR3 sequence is CASTRLAGSNEQFF. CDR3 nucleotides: TGTGCCAGCACCAGACTAGCGGGGAGCAATGAGCAGTTCTTC.

The CDR3 sequence is CASSLGTSGRFYEQFF. DNA for the CDR3: TGTGCCAGCAGCTTGGGTACTAGCGGGAGATTCTATGAGCAGTTCTTC. V and J are TRBV7-2 and TRBJ2-1; 11 nucleotides line up with TRBD2. In germline, CDR1 is SGHTA, CDR2 FQGNSA. The CDR3 has 16 amino acids. J was trimmed by 8 bases and V by 3 bases; bases with no gene match: 9.

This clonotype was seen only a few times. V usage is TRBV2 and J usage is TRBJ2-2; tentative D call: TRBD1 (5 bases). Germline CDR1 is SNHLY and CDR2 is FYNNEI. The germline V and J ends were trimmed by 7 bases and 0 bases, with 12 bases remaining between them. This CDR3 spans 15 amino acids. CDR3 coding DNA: TGTGCCAGCAATCCCAAGACAGCGAACACCGGGGAGCTGTTTTTT. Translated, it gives CASNPKTANTGELFF. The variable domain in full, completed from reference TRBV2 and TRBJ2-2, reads EPEVTQTPSHQVTQMGQEVILRCVPISNHLYFYWYRQILGQKVEFLVSFYNNEISEKSEIFDDQFSVERPDGSNFTLKIRSTKLEDSAMYFCASNPKTANTGELFFGEGSRLTVL.

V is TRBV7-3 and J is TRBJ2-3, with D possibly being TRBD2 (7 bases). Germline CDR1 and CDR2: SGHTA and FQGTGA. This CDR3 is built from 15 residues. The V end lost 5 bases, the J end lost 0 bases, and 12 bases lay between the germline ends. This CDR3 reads CASSKEGGSTDTQYF. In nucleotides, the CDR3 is TGTGCCAGCAGCAAAGAGGGGGGGAGCACAGATACGCAGTATTTT.

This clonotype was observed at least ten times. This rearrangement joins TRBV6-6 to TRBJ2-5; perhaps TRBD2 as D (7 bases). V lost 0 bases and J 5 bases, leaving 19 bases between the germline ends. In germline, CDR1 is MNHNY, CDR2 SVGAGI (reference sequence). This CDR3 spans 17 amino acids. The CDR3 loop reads CASSYSPQGGAGETQYF. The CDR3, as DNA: TGTGCCAGCAGTTACTCGCCCCAAGGGGGAGCGGGGGAGACCCAGTACTTC.

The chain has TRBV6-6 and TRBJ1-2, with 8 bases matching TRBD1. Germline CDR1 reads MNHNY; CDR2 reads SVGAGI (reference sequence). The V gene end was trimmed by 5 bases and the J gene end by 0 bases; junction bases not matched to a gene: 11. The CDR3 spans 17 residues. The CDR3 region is CASSLLGRGQANYGYTF. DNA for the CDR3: TGTGCCAGCAGTCTCCTGGGGAGGGGACAGGCTAACTATGGCTACACCTTC.

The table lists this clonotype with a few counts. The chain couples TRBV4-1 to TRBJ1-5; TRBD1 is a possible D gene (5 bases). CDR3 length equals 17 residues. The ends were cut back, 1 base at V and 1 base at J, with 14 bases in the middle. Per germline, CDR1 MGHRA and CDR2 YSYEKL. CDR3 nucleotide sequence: TGCGCCAGCAGCCAAGGCATAAGGGGTGGAAGCAATCAGCCCCAGCATTTT. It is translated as CASSQGIRGGSNQPQHF.